The source of this T cell receptor (beta chain) is a study of blood T cell repertoires in COVID-19. Here immunoSEQ multiplex PCR was the method, and the copy in TCRdb shows in-frame clones only, minus some. This table holds 450,000 or so clones, 80% to 90% found once. The length of the CDR3 is 15 residues. The V segment lost 8 bases and the J segment 3 bases; nucleotides outside the gene matches: 13. Germline assignment: CDR1 SNHLY and CDR2 FYNNEI. The V call is TRBV2, the J call TRBJ2-7; 7 nucleotides align to TRBD2. This TCR was sampled from a man aged 18 to 30 with COVID-19, enrolled during active disease. Source material: peripheral blood. Written as DNA, the CDR3 is TGTGCCAGCTTGGACGGGGGGAGGGTCGACTACGAGCAGTACTTC. Protein product: CASLDGGRVDYEQYF.